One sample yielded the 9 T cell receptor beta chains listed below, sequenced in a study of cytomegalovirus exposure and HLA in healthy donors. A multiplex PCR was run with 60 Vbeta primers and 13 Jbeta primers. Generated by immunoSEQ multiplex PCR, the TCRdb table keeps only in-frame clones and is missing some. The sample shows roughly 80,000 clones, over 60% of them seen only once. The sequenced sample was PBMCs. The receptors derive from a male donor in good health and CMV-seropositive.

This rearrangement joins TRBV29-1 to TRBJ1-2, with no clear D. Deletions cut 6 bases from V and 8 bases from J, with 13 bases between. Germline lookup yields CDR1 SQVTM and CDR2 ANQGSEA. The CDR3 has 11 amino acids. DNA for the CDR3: TGCAGCGTCCAGTCCCGGGGAGGCTACACCTTC. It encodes CSVQSRGGYTF. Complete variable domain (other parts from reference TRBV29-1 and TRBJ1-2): SAVISQKPSRDICQRGTSLTIQCQVDSQVTMMFWYRQQPGQSLTLIATANQGSEATYESGFVIDKFPISRPNLTFSTLTVSNMSPEDSSIYLCSVQSRGGYTFGSGTRLTVV.

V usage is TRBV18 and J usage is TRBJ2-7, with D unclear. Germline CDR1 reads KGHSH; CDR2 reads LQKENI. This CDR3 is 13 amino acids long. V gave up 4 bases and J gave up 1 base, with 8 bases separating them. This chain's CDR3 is CASSLAESYEQYF. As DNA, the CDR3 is TGTGCCAGCTCACTGGCCGAATCCTACGAGCAGTACTTC.

Here the CDR3 reads CASSSSGSGAGELFF. CDR3 coding DNA: TGCGCCAGCAGCTCAAGTGGCTCAGGGGCCGGGGAGCTGTTTTTT. The V call is TRBV5-1, the J call TRBJ2-2; tentative D call: TRBD1 (6 bases). CDR3 length: 15 amino acids. Germline loops: CDR1 SGHRS, CDR2 YFSETQ. Trimming left V 3 bases short and J 6 bases short, with 15 bases between.

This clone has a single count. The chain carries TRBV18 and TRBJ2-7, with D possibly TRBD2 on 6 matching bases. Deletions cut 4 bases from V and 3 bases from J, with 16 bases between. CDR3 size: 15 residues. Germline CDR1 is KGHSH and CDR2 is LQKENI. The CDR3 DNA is TGTGCCAGCTCACTTACCGGGGGTACAGTCTACGAGCAGTACTTC. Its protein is CASSLTGGTVYEQYF. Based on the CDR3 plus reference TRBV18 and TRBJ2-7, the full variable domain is NAGVMQNPRHLVRRRGQEARLRCSPMKGHSHVYWYRQLPEEGLKFMVYLQKENIIDESGMPKERFSAEFPKEGPSILRIQQVVRGDSAAYFCASSLTGGTVYEQYFGPGTRLTVT.

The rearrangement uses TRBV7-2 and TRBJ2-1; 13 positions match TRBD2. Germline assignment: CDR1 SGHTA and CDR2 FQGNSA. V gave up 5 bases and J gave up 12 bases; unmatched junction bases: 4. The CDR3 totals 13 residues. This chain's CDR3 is CASSKTSGGPQFF. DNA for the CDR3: TGTGCCAGCAGCAAGACTAGCGGGGGGCCGCAGTTCTTC. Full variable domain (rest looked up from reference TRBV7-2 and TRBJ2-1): GAGVSQSPSNKVTEKGKDVELRCDPISGHTALYWYRQSLGQGLEFLIYFQGNSAPDKSGLPSDRFSAERTGGSVSTLTIQRTQQEDSAVYLCASSKTSGGPQFFGPGTRLTVL.

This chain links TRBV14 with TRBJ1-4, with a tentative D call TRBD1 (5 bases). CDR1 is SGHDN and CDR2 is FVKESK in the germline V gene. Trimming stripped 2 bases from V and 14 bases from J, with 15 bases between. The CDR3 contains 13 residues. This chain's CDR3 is CASSQSWAGGLFF. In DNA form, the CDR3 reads TGTGCCAGCAGCCAATCTTGGGCTGGGGGGCTGTTTTTT.

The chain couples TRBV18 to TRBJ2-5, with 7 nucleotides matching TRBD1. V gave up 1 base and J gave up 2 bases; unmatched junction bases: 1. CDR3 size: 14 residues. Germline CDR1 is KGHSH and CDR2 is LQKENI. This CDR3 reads CASSPLGQQETQYF. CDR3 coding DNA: TGTGCCAGCTCACCACTGGGACAGCAAGAGACCCAGTACTTC.

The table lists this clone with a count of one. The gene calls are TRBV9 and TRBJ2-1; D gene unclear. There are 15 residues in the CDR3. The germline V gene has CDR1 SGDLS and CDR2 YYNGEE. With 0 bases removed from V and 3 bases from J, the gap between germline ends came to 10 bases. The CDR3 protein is CASSVEELGYNEQFF. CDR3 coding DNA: TGTGCCAGCAGCGTAGAGGAGCTAGGCTACAATGAGCAGTTCTTC.

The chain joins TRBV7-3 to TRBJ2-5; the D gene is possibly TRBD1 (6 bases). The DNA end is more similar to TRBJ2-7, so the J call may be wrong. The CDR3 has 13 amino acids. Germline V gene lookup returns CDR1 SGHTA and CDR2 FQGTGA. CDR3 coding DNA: TGTGCCAGCAGCTGGGACATCGGCTCCGAGCAGTACTTC. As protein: CASSWDIGSEQYF.